Below, one TCR beta chain is given with its context. The data belong to a study of monozygotic twins with inflammatory bowel disease. TCRdb reprocessed the 5' RACE reads; each CDR3 protein has one entry and no DNA is given. This repertoire comprises 150,000 to 200,000 distinct CDR3 sequences; its ten largest clones make up 7.4%. Germline assignment: CDR1 GTSNPN and CDR2 SVGIG (reference sequence). The CDR3 is 15 amino acids. This rearrangement joins TRBV30 to TRBJ1-2. The TCR was taken from a human donor with ulcerative colitis or Crohn's disease, or a healthy co-twin of an affected twin (not recorded which). The sample comprised blood. The CDR3 spells CAWSVPWTAKYGYTF.